These 26 T cell receptor beta chains were sequenced from one sample in a study of shared clonotypes between healthy human individuals. The repertoire was sequenced with immunoSEQ multiplex PCR; TCRdb's copy has only in-frame clones and lacks some. The sample has about 2.4 million clones, roughly 93% seen once; the top ten hold approximately 0.35%. The sequenced material came from naive CD4+ T cells from PBMCs. Indicated subset: CD45RA+ positively selected. All receptors come from a man younger than 35 in good health. Some clones in this sample may be carry-over from other donors' samples.

This rearrangement joins TRBV28 to TRBJ2-7, with a weak D call TRBD2 (6 bases). The CDR3 spans 15 residues. Germline assignment: CDR1 MDHEN and CDR2 SYDVKM. Deletions cut 2 bases from V and 3 bases from J, with 14 bases between. CDR3 DNA sequence: TGTGCCAGCAGTTTAATTGGGGGAGGTAACTACGAGCAGTACTTC. It is translated as CASSLIGGGNYEQYF.

The chain has TRBV19 and TRBJ2-2; D may correspond to TRBD1 or TRBD2 (5 bases each). V was shortened by 7 bases and J by 9 bases, with 21 bases between the two germline ends. The CDR3 has 15 amino acids. The V gene's germline CDR1 is LNHDA and CDR2 SQIVND (reference sequence). Here the CDR3 DNA reads TGTGCCAGTACCCCCGTTCGAGGGTGGGACCGGGAGCTGTTTTTT. The encoded protein is CASTPVRGWDRELFF.

The chain uses TRBV7-2 and TRBJ2-1; a weak D match, TRBD1 (5 bases). The V and J ends lost 5 bases and 4 bases respectively, with 12 bases between them. There are 14 residues in the CDR3. Germline assignment: CDR1 SGHTA and CDR2 FQGNSA. The CDR3 DNA reads as TGTGCCAGCAGCGTCGCGACAGCTTACAATGAGCAGTTCTTC. The encoded protein is CASSVATAYNEQFF. The variable domain in full, with the rest retrieved from reference TRBV7-2 and TRBJ2-1, is GAGVSQSPSNKVTEKGKDVELRCDPISGHTALYWYRQSLGQGLEFLIYFQGNSAPDKSGLPSDRFSAERTGGSVSTLTIQRTQQEDSAVYLCASSVATAYNEQFFGPGTRLTVL.

The rearrangement links TRBV5-1 to TRBJ1-4; D remains ambiguous. Trimming shortened V by 4 bases and J by 10 bases, and 17 bases separated the two germline ends. The CDR3 has 14 amino acids. Germline loops: CDR1 SGHRS, CDR2 YFSETQ. CDR3 sequence: CASSPGLFEGKLFF. In nucleotides, the CDR3 is TGCGCCAGCAGCCCCGGATTGTTCGAGGGAAAACTGTTTTTT.

There are a few counts of this clone. The gene calls are TRBV6-6 and TRBJ1-1, with a possible D match to TRBD1 (5 bases). The length of the CDR3 is 14 residues. V dropped 2 bases and J dropped 1 base, with 8 bases sitting between them. Per germline, CDR1 MNHNY and CDR2 SVGAGI (reference sequence). The CDR3: CASSYAQGNTEAFF. In nucleotides, the CDR3 is TGTGCCAGCAGTTACGCTCAGGGGAACACTGAAGCTTTCTTT.

V and J are TRBV18 and TRBJ1-5; possible D gene TRBD1, 5 bases. The CDR3 runs 15 residues. V gave up 1 base and J gave up 3 bases, with 10 bases separating them. From germline, CDR1 is KGHSH and CDR2 LQKENI. This CDR3 is CASSPLRGNNQPQHF. The CDR3 nucleotides read TGTGCCAGCTCACCACTTCGGGGGAACAATCAGCCCCAGCATTTT. The full variable domain, with the rest looked up from reference TRBV18 and TRBJ1-5, is NAGVMQNPRHLVRRRGQEARLRCSPMKGHSHVYWYRQLPEEGLKFMVYLQKENIIDESGMPKERFSAEFPKEGPSILRIQQVVRGDSAAYFCASSPLRGNNQPQHFGDGTRLSIL.

This clone was found a few times. V gene TRBV7-8 combines with J gene TRBJ2-3; D ambiguous. V shed 5 bases and J shed 5 bases, with 11 bases lying between them. The germline V gene has CDR1 SGHVS and CDR2 FQNEAQ. The CDR3 length is 13 residues. The CDR3, as DNA: TGTGCCAGCAGCGGAGACCTTGAAGATACGCAGTATTTT. The encoded protein is CASSGDLEDTQYF.

The chain recombines TRBV15 with TRBJ2-1; D may be TRBD1 or TRBD2 (7 bases each). The CDR3 extends over 18 amino acids. Trimming stripped 3 bases from V and 9 bases from J, with 27 bases between. Looked up from germline, CDR1 is LNHNV and CDR2 is YYDKDF (reference sequence). As DNA, the CDR3 is TGTGCCACCAGCAGCTACCCTCTCTCAGGGGGGGCTCCGATTGAGCAGTTCTTC. It is translated as CATSSYPLSGGAPIEQFF. The whole variable domain, remainder taken from reference TRBV15 and TRBJ2-1, is DAMVIQNPRYQVTQFGKPVTLSCSQTLNHNVMYWYQQKSSQAPKLLFHYYDKDFNNEADTPDNFQSRRPNTSFCFLDIRSPGLGDTAMYLCATSSYPLSGGAPIEQFFGPGTRLTVL.

The chain carries TRBV5-1 and TRBJ2-1, with 8 bases lining up with TRBD2. Unmatched junction bases numbered 5, after V lost 1 base and J lost 2 bases. The CDR3 extends over 16 amino acids. From germline, CDR1 is SGHRS and CDR2 YFSETQ. CDR3 protein: CASSLQAGGPYNEQFF. As DNA, the CDR3 is TGCGCCAGCAGCTTGCAGGCGGGAGGACCCTACAATGAGCAGTTCTTC.

The chain links TRBV4-1 to TRBJ2-2, with D possibly TRBD2 on 6 matching bases. The germline V and J ends were trimmed by 4 bases and 4 bases, with 16 bases remaining between them. Germline V gives CDR1 MGHRA, CDR2 YSYEKL. The CDR3 totals 16 residues. Here the CDR3 reads CASSRLRLGGTGELFF. The CDR3 DNA follows: TGCGCCAGCAGCCGCCTAAGACTGGGGGGCACCGGGGAGCTGTTTTTT.

V usage is TRBV12-1 and J usage is TRBJ2-5; TRBD1 reflects the table's D call only, with no check against the DNA. TRBV12-1 is noted as a pseudogene. The CDR3 is 15 amino acids. The CDR3 DNA follows: TGTGCCAGCCGACCCATGGCAGGGGGTCAAGAGACCCAGTACTTC. It translates to CASRPMAGGQETQYF.

The gene calls are TRBV9 and TRBJ2-1, with D perhaps matching TRBD2 (5 bases). This CDR3 has 13 residues. CDR1 SGDLS and CDR2 YYNGEE come from the germline V gene. V was shortened by 0 bases and J by 9 bases, with 10 bases between the two germline ends. The CDR3 loop reads CASSVDAGLEQFF. CDR3 nucleotide sequence: TGTGCCAGCAGCGTAGATGCGGGTCTTGAGCAGTTCTTC.

The chain employs TRBV4-1 and TRBJ2-1, with 10 bases aligning to TRBD2. The CDR3 length is 15 residues. The germline V gene encodes CDR1 MGHRA and CDR2 YSYEKL. The J segment lost 3 bases and the V segment lost 7 bases, leaving 6 bases of the junction unmatched. The CDR3 DNA sequence: TGCGCCAGCACCCCAGCGGGAGGGGGCTACAATGAGCAGTTCTTC. It specifies CASTPAGGGYNEQFF.

The rearrangement uses TRBV28 and TRBJ2-7, with D possibly being TRBD1 (6 bases). The CDR3 consists of 15 residues. The germline V and J ends were trimmed by 0 bases and 2 bases, with 11 bases remaining between them. Per germline, CDR1 MDHEN and CDR2 SYDVKM. CDR3 region: CASSLWDSSTYEQYF. The CDR3 DNA reads TGTGCCAGCAGTTTATGGGACAGCAGTACCTACGAGCAGTACTTC. Complete variable domain (other parts from reference TRBV28 and TRBJ2-7): DVKVTQSSRYLVKRTGEKVFLECVQDMDHENMFWYRQDPGLGLRLIYFSYDVKMKEKGDIPEGYSVSREKKERFSLILESASTNQTSMYLCASSLWDSSTYEQYFGPGTRLTVT.

V gene TRBV7-3 combines with J gene TRBJ2-7; the D call may be TRBD1 or TRBD2 (5 bases each). V was shortened by 5 bases and J by 5 bases, with 16 bases between the two germline ends. The germline gives CDR1 SGHTA, CDR2 FQGTGA. There are 14 residues in the CDR3. CDR3: CASSLGRVEDEQYF. CDR3 DNA sequence: TGTGCCAGCAGCCTGGGGCGGGTTGAGGACGAGCAGTACTTC. The variable domain in full, completed from reference TRBV7-3 and TRBJ2-7, reads GAGVSQTPSNKVTEKGKYVELRCDPISGHTALYWYRQSLGQGPEFLIYFQGTGAADDSGLPNDRFFAVRPEGSVSTLKIQRTERGDSAVYLCASSLGRVEDEQYFGPGTRLTVT.

The chain has TRBV6-1 and TRBJ1-2, with D hard to call. This CDR3 has 14 residues. Trimming took off 0 bases at V and 3 bases at J, with 8 bases between the two ends. The germline gives CDR1 MNHNS, CDR2 SASEGT. The CDR3 region has the DNA TGTGCCAGCAGTGAAGCGGGCAGACACTATGGCTACACCTTC. Its protein is CASSEAGRHYGYTF.

J is TRBJ1-5 and V is TRBV5-5; 12 positions match TRBD1. The CDR3 is made up of 17 amino acids. Germline-derived CDR1 and CDR2 are SGHKS and YYEKEE (reference sequence). V was pared by 4 bases and J by 2 bases, with 7 bases of the junction left unmatched. The CDR3 DNA is TGTGCCAGCAGCCCGGGACAGGGGGCGTTCGGCAATCAGCCCCAGCATTTT. Amino acid sequence: CASSPGQGAFGNQPQHF.

The V call is TRBV18, the J call TRBJ2-1; TRBD1 agrees at 8 bases. The CDR3 has 15 amino acids. Trimming cost V 0 bases and J 6 bases; bases outside gene matches: 4. Germline V gene lookup returns CDR1 KGHSH and CDR2 LQKENI. In DNA, the CDR3 is TGTGCCAGCTCACCACCTGGTGACAGGGGCAATGAGCAGTTCTTC. It encodes CASSPPGDRGNEQFF.

This sequence joins TRBV4-3 and TRBJ2-5; TRBD2 agrees at 9 bases. Losses at the gene ends were 1 base for V and 4 bases for J; bases not matched to a gene: 7. The CDR3 has 16 amino acids. Germline lookup yields CDR1 LGHNA and CDR2 YSLEER. As DNA, the CDR3 is TGCGCCAGCAGCCAAGCAGTGCTAGCGGGACTAGAGACCCAGTACTTC. Its protein product is CASSQAVLAGLETQYF.

This chain links TRBV28 with TRBJ2-7; the D is unclear. Germline V lookup: CDR1 MDHEN, CDR2 SYDVKM. The CDR3 totals 14 residues. V was shortened by 3 bases and J by 2 bases, with 11 bases between the two germline ends. CDR3 protein: CASSFPAKPYEQYF. CDR3 coding DNA: TGTGCCAGCAGTTTCCCAGCTAAGCCCTACGAGCAGTACTTC.

V gene TRBV20-1 combines with J gene TRBJ2-3, with D perhaps matching TRBD1 (5 bases). Germline CDR1 DFQATT, CDR2 SNEGSKA (reference sequence). The CDR3 sequence is 10 residues long. The V end lost 7 bases, the J end lost 6 bases, and 8 bases lay between the germline ends. CDR3: CSGGADTQYF. For the CDR3, the DNA is TGCAGTGGGGGCGCCGATACGCAGTATTTT.

The chain couples TRBV11-2 to TRBJ2-5; possibly TRBD2 for D (6 bases). CDR3 length equals 16 residues. Trimming shortened V by 1 base and J by 2 bases, and 14 bases separated the two germline ends. The germline V gene has CDR1 SGHAT and CDR2 FQNNGV. The CDR3 region is CASSLGLASGQETQYF. The DNA for the CDR3 is TGTGCCAGCAGCTTAGGGCTAGCGTCGGGACAAGAGACCCAGTACTTC.

The rearrangement links TRBV13 to TRBJ2-2; tentatively, D is TRBD1 (5 bases). V lost 5 bases and J lost 0, with 13 bases in between. This CDR3 is 16 amino acids long. CDR1 and CDR2 (germline): PRHDT, FYEKMQ (reference sequence). CDR3 loop: CASSLRQGSNTGELFF. In DNA, the CDR3 is TGTGCCAGCAGCCTAAGGCAGGGTTCGAACACCGGGGAGCTGTTTTTT.

This chain uses TRBV6-1 with TRBJ2-1; TRBD2 aligns across 8 bases. The V and J ends lost 6 bases and 6 bases, in that order; junction bases with no gene match: 4. The length of the CDR3 is 13 residues. The germline V gene encodes CDR1 MNHNS and CDR2 SASEGT. The CDR3 protein is CASSPAGGNEQFF. CDR3 coding DNA: TGTGCCAGCAGCCCCGCGGGGGGCAATGAGCAGTTCTTC.

This clone turned up a few times. The rearrangement joins TRBV6-5 to TRBJ1-1; 7 bases match TRBD1. Germline trimming cut 0 bases from V and 4 bases from J; bases unmatched to any gene: 5. CDR1 and CDR2 from the germline V gene are MNHEY and SVGAGI. The CDR3 runs 15 residues. Written as DNA, the CDR3 is TGTGCCAGCAGTTACTCAGACAGGGAATCCACTGAAGCTTTCTTT. Its protein product is CASSYSDRESTEAFF.

The chain joins TRBV27 to TRBJ2-3; 7 bases are shared with TRBD1. J gave up 7 bases and V 2 bases, and 6 bases lay outside the gene matches. Germline CDR1 is MNHEY and CDR2 is SMNVEV (reference sequence). This CDR3 contains 14 residues. For the CDR3, the DNA is TGTGCCAGCAGTTTAAACAGGGGTGGGTATACGCAGTATTTT. This translates into CASSLNRGGYTQYF.